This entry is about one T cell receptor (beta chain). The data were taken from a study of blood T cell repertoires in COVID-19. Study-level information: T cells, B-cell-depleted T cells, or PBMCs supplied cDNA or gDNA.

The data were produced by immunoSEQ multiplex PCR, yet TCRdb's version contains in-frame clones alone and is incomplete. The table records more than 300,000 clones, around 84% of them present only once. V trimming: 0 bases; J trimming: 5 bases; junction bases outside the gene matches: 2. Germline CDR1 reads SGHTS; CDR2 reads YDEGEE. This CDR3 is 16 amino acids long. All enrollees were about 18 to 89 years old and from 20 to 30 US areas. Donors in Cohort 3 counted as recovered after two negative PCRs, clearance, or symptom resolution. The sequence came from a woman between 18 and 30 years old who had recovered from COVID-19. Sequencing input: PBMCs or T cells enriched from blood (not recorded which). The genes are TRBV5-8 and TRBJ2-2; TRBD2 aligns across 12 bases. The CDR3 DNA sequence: TGTGCCAGCAGCTTGGGACTAGCGGGGGATACCGGGGAGCTGTTTTTT. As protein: CASSLGLAGDTGELFF.